This is a list of T cell receptor beta chains from one sample in a study of T cells in Graves' hyperthyroidism and ophthalmopathy. Via MiXCR, TCRdb re-called the multiplex PCR reads, giving one row per CDR3 protein. The sample lists 700,000 or so distinct CDR3 sequences; about a sixth were seen once. Material: blood. These receptors originate from a man between 18 and 29 years old with Graves' hyperthyroidism. Both conserved end residues are part of each CDR3.

14	TRBV7-9	TRBJ2-5	CASTKGGGKETQYF
13	TRBV20-1	TRBJ2-3	CSASQLATDTQYF
11	TRBV19	TRBJ1-5	CATGENQPQHF
13	TRBV30	TRBJ1-6	CAWSVAGNSPLHF
17	TRBV7-3	TRBJ2-3	CASSLTGRETSTDTQYF
15	TRBV29-1	TRBJ2-3	CSVIRQGSYTDTQYF
15	TRBV19	TRBJ1-1	CASSISLGAGAEAFF
16	TRBV4-1	TRBJ1-5	CASSPRDRTSNQPQHF
15	TRBV5-1	TRBJ1-2	CASSLRDRGPYGYTF
12	TRBV6-1	TRBJ2-7	CASRHRAHEQYF
13	TRBV28	TRBJ2-7	CASRELGPYEQYF
16	TRBV15	TRBJ2-1	CATSRQPGIPPDEQFF
12	TRBV3-1	TRBJ2-1	CASNGRNNEQFF
15	TRBV12-3/TRBV12-4	TRBJ1-1	CASSLVDSLNTEAFF
16	TRBV28	TRBJ2-3	CASSFLTSGEADTQYF
14	TRBV12-3/TRBV12-4	TRBJ2-3	CASSSFGDTDTQYF
14	TRBV27	TRBJ2-5	CASSSPTERETQYF
14	TRBV28	TRBJ1-6	CASNFDRGNSPLHF
15	TRBV27	TRBJ2-7	CASSFQRGLSYEQYF
14	TRBV6-5	TRBJ2-1	CASSYARDNNEQFF
16	TRBV5-1	TRBJ2-7	CASSLLAGGPLNEQYF
14	TRBV30	TRBJ1-1	CAWSVTGANTEAFF